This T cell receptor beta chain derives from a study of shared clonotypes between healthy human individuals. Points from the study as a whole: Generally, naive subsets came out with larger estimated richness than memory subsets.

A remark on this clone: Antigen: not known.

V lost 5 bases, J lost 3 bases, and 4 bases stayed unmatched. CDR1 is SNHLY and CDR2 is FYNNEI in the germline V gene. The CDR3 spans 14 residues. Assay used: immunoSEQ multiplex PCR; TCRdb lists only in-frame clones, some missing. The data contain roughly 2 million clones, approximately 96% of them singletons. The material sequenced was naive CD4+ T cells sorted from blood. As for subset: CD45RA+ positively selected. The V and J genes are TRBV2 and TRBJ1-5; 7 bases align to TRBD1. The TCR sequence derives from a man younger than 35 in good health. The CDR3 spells CASSMDRINQPQHF. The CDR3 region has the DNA TGTGCCAGCAGTATGGACAGGATCAATCAGCCCCAGCATTTT.